What follows are 14 T cell receptor beta chains derived from one specimen sequenced in a study of vaccination and CD4 T cells after COVID-19. Sequencing of DNA taken from cultured CD4+ T cells relied on the Oncomine TCR Beta short-read assay. Using its own MiXCR run on the PCR reads, TCRdb lists one record per CDR3 protein. Of roughly 16,000 distinct CDR3 sequences listed, 40% to 55% are singletons. Specified treatment: roughly ten-day PBMC culture with coronavirus spike peptide pools or control peptides (ViraFEST assay). The antigens these receptors bind are not known. Material: CD4+ T cells from blood, cultured in vitro. The receptor source for this set is a human donor who had recovered from COVID-19.

The table lists this clonotype with a few counts. The rearrangement uses TRBV5-4 and TRBJ1-2, with 7 nucleotides matching TRBD1. Per germline, CDR1 SGHNT and CDR2 YYREEE (reference sequence). The junction had 9 bases not matched to a gene; V was cut back by 6 bases and J by 4 bases. This CDR3 contains 14 residues. DNA of the CDR3: TGTGCCAGCACCCCAGACAGGGCCCGCTATGGCTACACCTTC. Translated, it gives CASTPDRARYGYTF.

The J gene is TRBJ2-4, the V gene TRBV7-2; weak D call: TRBD1 (5 bases). The V gene lost 5 bases and the J gene lost 0 bases, with 14 bases spanning the gap. The CDR3 sequence is 16 residues long. Germline V gene data show CDR1 as SGHTA and CDR2 as FQGNSA. The CDR3 reads CASSPHGALAKNIQYF. CDR3 in DNA: TGTGCCAGCAGCCCCCATGGGGCTCTAGCCAAAAACATTCAGTACTTC.

The V gene is TRBV12-3 or TRBV12-4, the J gene TRBJ1-5; a possible D gene is TRBD1 (6 bases). V was clipped by 3 bases and J by 8 bases, with 20 bases between them. CDR3 length: 16 residues. CDR3 residues: CASSFRAAGGREPQHF. CDR3 nucleotides: TGTGCCAGCAGTTTCCGGGCGGCGGGGGGCAGGGAGCCCCAGCATTTT.

The chain is built from TRBV6-4 and TRBJ1-3; D remains unclear. Between the trimmed V and J ends, which lost 2 bases and 0 bases, there was a span of 2 bases. The germline gives CDR1 MRHNA, CDR2 SNTAGT. CDR3 length: 13 residues. The CDR3 region is CASSDSSGNTIYF. The DNA for the CDR3 is TGTGCCAGCAGTGACAGCTCTGGAAACACCATATATTTT.

This sequence joins TRBV18 and TRBJ1-2; D is ambiguous. Trimming shortened V by 0 bases and J by 2 bases, and 4 bases separated the two germline ends. Per germline, CDR1 KGHSH and CDR2 LQKENI. The CDR3 has 13 amino acids. The chain's CDR3 is CASSPPGNYGYTF. DNA for the CDR3: TGTGCCAGCTCACCACCCGGGAACTATGGCTACACCTTC. The whole variable domain, remainder taken from reference TRBV18 and TRBJ1-2, is NAGVMQNPRHLVRRRGQEARLRCSPMKGHSHVYWYRQLPEEGLKFMVYLQKENIIDESGMPKERFSAEFPKEGPSILRIQQVVRGDSAAYFCASSPPGNYGYTFGSGTRLTVV.

V usage is TRBV6-1 and J usage is TRBJ2-3; TRBD2 aligns across 10 bases. V dropped 5 bases and J dropped 3; count of bases not matched to a gene: 8. The CDR3 runs to 16 residues. The germline V gene encodes CDR1 MNHNS and CDR2 SASEGT. The CDR3 spells CASSPLAGGITDTQYF. The CDR3 coding sequence is TGTGCCAGCAGTCCATTAGCGGGGGGTATTACAGATACGCAGTATTTT.

This clonotype was detected only a few times. The CDR3 sequence is CATSDSGQRNTIYF. CDR3 sequence (DNA): TGTGCCACCAGTGACTCGGGACAGAGAAACACCATATATTTT. The rearrangement uses TRBV24-1 and TRBJ1-3; TRBD1 matches at 7 bases. This CDR3 region has 14 residues. V trimming: 4 bases; J trimming: 5 bases; junction bases outside the gene matches: 4. Looked up from germline, CDR1 is KGHDR and CDR2 is SFDVKD.

V and J are TRBV6-2 or TRBV6-3 and TRBJ1-5; TRBD1 matches 7 bases. Germline CDR1 is MNHEY and CDR2 is SVGEGT. This CDR3 comprises 14 residues. Trimming at V came to 2 bases and at J to 3 bases, leaving 1 base not matched to a gene. This CDR3 is CASSYGTVNQPQHF. CDR3 sequence (DNA): TGTGCCAGCAGTTACGGGACAGTCAATCAGCCCCAGCATTTT.

The rearrangement joins TRBV20-1 to TRBJ1-2, with unresolved D. Germline lookup yields CDR1 DFQATT and CDR2 SNEGSKA (reference sequence). Trimming cost V 1 base and J 0 bases, with 12 bases left between them. The CDR3 extends over 15 amino acids. DNA of the CDR3: TGCAGTGCTAGAGTCCCGGGAAGGGCTAACTATGGCTACACCTTC. Translated, it gives CSARVPGRANYGYTF.

The chain couples TRBV7-8 to TRBJ1-2; a possible D gene is TRBD1 (5 bases). CDR1 is SGHVS and CDR2 is FQNEAQ in the germline V gene. The CDR3 extends over 13 amino acids. V was cut by 4 bases and J by 8 bases, with 14 bases left in between. The CDR3 protein is CASSSGGERGYTF. The CDR3 nucleotides read TGTGCCAGCAGCTCGGGGGGGGAAAGGGGCTACACCTTC.

The rearrangement uses TRBV5-6 and TRBJ1-4; TRBD1 is a possible D gene (6 bases). Trimming shortened V by 4 bases and J by 0 bases, and 16 bases separated the two germline ends. CDR3 length: 17 amino acids. Germline-derived CDR1 and CDR2 are SGHDT and YYEEEE. The CDR3 coding sequence is TGTGCCAGCAGCCAGACAGGCTCTGGGGCAACTAATGAAAAACTGTTTTTT. Amino acids: CASSQTGSGATNEKLFF.

This clonotype is categorized as medium-sized. The chain links TRBV28 to TRBJ2-7; 7 nucleotides agree with TRBD1. The CDR3 totals 15 residues. Looked up from germline, CDR1 is MDHEN and CDR2 is SYDVKM. V gave up 6 bases and J gave up 3 bases; unmatched junction bases: 11. In DNA form, the CDR3 reads TGTGCCAGCAGCCCACCCGGGACAGCCCACTACGAGCAGTACTTC. Its protein product is CASSPPGTAHYEQYF.

The chain joins TRBV19 to TRBJ1-4; 8 bases line up with TRBD1. V lost 3 bases, J lost 5 bases, and 5 bases stayed unmatched. The germline gives CDR1 LNHDA, CDR2 SQIVND (reference sequence). This CDR3 comprises 15 residues. The CDR3 region has the DNA TGTGCCAGTAGTATCCGTACAGGGGGGAATGAAAAACTGTTTTTT. Translated, it gives CASSIRTGGNEKLFF.

This clonotype was detected once. This chain uses TRBV20-1 with TRBJ1-3, with D perhaps matching TRBD1 (6 bases). CDR3 length: 14 residues. Trimming pared 6 bases from V and 0 bases from J, leaving 12 bases between. Germline V CDR1 and CDR2: DFQATT, SNEGSKA (reference sequence). The CDR3 protein is CSAQDSLSGNTIYF. CDR3 bases: TGCAGTGCCCAGGACAGCCTCTCTGGAAACACCATATATTTT.